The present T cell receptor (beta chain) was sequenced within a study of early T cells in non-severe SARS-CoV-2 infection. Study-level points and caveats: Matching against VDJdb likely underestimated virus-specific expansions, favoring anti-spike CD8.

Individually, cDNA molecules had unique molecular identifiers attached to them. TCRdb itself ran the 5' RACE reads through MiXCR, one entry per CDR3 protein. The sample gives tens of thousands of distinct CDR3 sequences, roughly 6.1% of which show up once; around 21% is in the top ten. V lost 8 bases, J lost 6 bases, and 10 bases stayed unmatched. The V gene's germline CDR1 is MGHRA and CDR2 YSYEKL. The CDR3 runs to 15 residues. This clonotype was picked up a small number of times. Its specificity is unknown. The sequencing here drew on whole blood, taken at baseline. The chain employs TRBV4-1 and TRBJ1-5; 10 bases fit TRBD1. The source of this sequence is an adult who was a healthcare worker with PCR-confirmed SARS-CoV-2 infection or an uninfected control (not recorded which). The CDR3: CASGSGTGDRQPQHF. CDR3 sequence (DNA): TGCGCCAGCGGCTCCGGGACAGGGGATCGTCAGCCCCAGCATTTT.